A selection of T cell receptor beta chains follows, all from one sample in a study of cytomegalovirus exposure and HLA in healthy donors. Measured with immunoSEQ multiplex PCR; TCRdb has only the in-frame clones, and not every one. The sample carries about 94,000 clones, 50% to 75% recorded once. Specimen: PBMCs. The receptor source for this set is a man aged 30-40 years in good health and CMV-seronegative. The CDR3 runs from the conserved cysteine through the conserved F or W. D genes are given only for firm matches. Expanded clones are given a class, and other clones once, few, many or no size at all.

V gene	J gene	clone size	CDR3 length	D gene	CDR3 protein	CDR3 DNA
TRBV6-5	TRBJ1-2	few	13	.	CASSRRQNYGYTF	TGTGCCAGCAGCCGTCGACAGAACTATGGCTACACCTTC
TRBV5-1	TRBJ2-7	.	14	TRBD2	CASSETSVPYEQYF	TGCGCCAGCAGCGAGACTAGCGTACCCTACGAGCAGTACTTC
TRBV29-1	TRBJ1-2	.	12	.	CSVRTVGYGYTF	TGCAGCGTACGGACAGTAGGGTATGGCTACACCTTC
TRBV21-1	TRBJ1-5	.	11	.	CASSQRQPQHF	TGTGCCAGCAGCCAGCGACAGCCCCAGCATTTT
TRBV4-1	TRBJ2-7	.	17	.	CASSQPGVVQSSYEQYF	TGCGCCAGCAGCCAACCGGGAGTAGTGCAAAGCTCCTACGAGCAGTACTTC
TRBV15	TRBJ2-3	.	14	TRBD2	CATSRGTITDTQYF	TGTGCCACCAGCCGCGGGACTATCACGGATACGCAGTATTTT
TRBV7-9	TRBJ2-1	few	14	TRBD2	CASIAGGLYNEQFF	TGTGCCAGTATAGCGGGGGGGTTATACAATGAGCAGTTCTTC
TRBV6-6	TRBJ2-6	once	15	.	CASSYEGSGANVLTF	TGTGCCAGCAGTTACGAGGGCTCTGGGGCCAACGTCCTGACTTTC
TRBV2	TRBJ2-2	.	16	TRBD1	CASSSWDRVNTGELFF	TGTGCCAGCAGTTCCTGGGACAGGGTAAACACCGGGGAGCTGTTTTTT
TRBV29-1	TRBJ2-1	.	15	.	CSAHGVGGLYNEQFF	TGCAGCGCCCACGGCGTGGGGGGACTTTACAATGAGCAGTTCTTC
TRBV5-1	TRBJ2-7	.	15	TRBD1	CASSLQGLIAYEQYF	TGCGCCAGCAGCTTACAGGGGTTGATCGCCTACGAGCAGTACTTC
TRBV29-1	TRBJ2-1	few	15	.	CSVEGRTNSYNEQFF	TGCAGCGTTGAAGGTCGCACAAACTCCTACAATGAGCAGTTCTTC
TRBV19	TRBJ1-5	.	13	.	CASSWADNQPQHF	TGTGCCAGTAGTTGGGCAGACAATCAGCCCCAGCATTTT
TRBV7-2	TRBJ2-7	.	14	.	CASSLAGLMYEQYF	TGTGCCAGCAGCTTAGCTGGACTGATGTACGAGCAGTACTTC
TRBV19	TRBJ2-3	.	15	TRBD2	CASSIGGRVTDTQYF	TGTGCCAGTAGTATTGGCGGGAGGGTGACAGATACGCAGTATTTT
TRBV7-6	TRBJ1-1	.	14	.	CASSPGQLNTEAFF	TGTGCCAGCAGCCCGGGACAACTGAACACTGAAGCTTTCTTT
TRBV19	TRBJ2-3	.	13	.	CASSFRRTDTQYF	TGTGCCAGTAGTTTCCGCAGGACAGATACGCAGTATTTT
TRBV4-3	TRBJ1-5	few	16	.	CASRVFPGWLREPQHF	TGCGCCAGCAGGGTCTTCCCGGGGTGGCTCCGAGAGCCCCAGCATTTT
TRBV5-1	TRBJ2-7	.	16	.	CASSVGGGNPLYEQYF	TGCGCCAGCAGCGTGGGGGGCGGGAATCCTCTCTACGAGCAGTACTTC
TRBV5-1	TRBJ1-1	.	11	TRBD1	CASSEGATAFF	TGCGCCAGCAGCGAGGGGGCCACAGCTTTCTTT
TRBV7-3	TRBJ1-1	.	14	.	CASSSVGGGTEAFF	TGTGCCAGCAGCTCCGTTGGCGGTGGCACTGAAGCTTTCTTT
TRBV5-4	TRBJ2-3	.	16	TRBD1	CASRLRTQQGIDTQYF	TGTGCCAGCAGATTACGTACTCAACAGGGGATAGATACGCAGTATTTT
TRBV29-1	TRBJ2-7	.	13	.	CSGLGTPTYEQYF	TGCAGCGGGTTGGGGACACCGACCTACGAGCAGTACTTC